Presented here are 3 T cell receptor beta chains from one specimen sequenced in a study of blood T cell repertoires in COVID-19. The method was immunoSEQ multiplex PCR; TCRdb's version includes in-frame clones alone and lacks a portion of them. Of more than 25,000 clones listed, about nine tenths were seen once; the top ten hold approximately 24%. Sequencing was done on a sample of peripheral blood. The source of these receptors is a human donor with active COVID-19. The donor label of this sample is uncertain.

In its sample, this clone was seen once. The rearrangement uses TRBV28 and TRBJ2-7, with D maybe TRBD1 (6 bases). The CDR3 runs 13 residues. The germline V gene encodes CDR1 MDHEN and CDR2 SYDVKM. Deletions cut 2 bases from V and 3 bases from J, with 8 bases between. The CDR3 nucleotides are TGTGCCAGCAGTTTAACAGGGCACTACGAGCAGTACTTC. It translates to CASSLTGHYEQYF.

This clone was recorded a few times. The J gene is TRBJ1-5, the V gene TRBV4-1, with D hard to call. The CDR3 has 13 residues. V was pared by 2 bases and J by 5 bases, with 7 bases between. CDR1 is MGHRA, CDR2 YSYEKL, per germline. The CDR3 DNA reads as TGCGCCAGCAGCCAACTCACAGATCAGCCCCAGCATTTT. Translation gives CASSQLTDQPQHF.

This clone was seen once. V usage is TRBV5-4 and J usage is TRBJ2-3; D may be TRBD2 (5 bases). The ends were cut back, 4 bases at V and 8 bases at J, with 17 bases in the middle. The CDR3 consists of 14 residues. CDR1 is SGHNT, CDR2 YYREEE, per germline (reference sequence). The CDR3 region is CASSPDYADATQYF. CDR3 DNA sequence: TGTGCCAGCAGCCCCGACTACGCCGACGCTACGCAGTATTTT.